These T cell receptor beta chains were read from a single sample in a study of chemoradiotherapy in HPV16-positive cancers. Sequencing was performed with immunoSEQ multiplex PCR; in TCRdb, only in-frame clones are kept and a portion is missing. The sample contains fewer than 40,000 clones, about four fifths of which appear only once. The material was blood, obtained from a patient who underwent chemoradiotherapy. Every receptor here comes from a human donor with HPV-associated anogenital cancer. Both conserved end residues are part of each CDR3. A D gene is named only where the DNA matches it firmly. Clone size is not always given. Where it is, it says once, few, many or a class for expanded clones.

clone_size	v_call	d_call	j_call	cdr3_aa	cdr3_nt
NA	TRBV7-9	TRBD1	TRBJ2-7	CASSPGQGQDEQYF	TGTGCCAGCAGCCCGGGACAGGGTCAAGACGAGCAGTACTTC
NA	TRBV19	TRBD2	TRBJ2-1	CASSILAGGPNEQFF	TGTGCCAGTAGTATACTGGCGGGGGGGCCCAATGAGCAGTTCTTC
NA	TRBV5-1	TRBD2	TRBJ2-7	CASSLGWGGFHEQYF	TGCGCCAGCAGCTTGGGGTGGGGAGGGTTCCACGAGCAGTACTTC
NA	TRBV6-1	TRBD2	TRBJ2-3	CASSKGTSEDTQYF	TGTGCCAGCAGTAAAGGGACTAGCGAGGATACGCAGTATTTT
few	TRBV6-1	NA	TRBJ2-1	CASSEGLSSYNEQFF	TGTGCCAGCAGTGAGGGACTGAGCTCCTACAATGAGCAGTTCTTC
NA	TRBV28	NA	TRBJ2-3	CASSTRGGAHVADTQYF	TGTGCCAGCAGTACTAGGGGGGGGGCCCATGTTGCAGATACGCAGTATTTT
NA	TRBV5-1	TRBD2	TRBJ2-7	CASSPAGSSYEQYF	TGCGCCAGCAGCCCAGCGGGAAGCTCCTACGAGCAGTACTTC
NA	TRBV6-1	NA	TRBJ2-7	CASSESLGWGRDF	TGTGCCAGCAGTGAATCTCTGGGTTGGGGACGGGACTTC
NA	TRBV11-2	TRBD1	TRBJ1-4	CASSRQGYNEKLFF	TGTGCCAGCAGCCGACAGGGGTATAATGAAAAACTGTTTTTT
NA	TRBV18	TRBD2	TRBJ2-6	CASLHGGTGANVLTF	TGTGCCAGCCTTCACGGGGGGACTGGGGCCAACGTCCTGACTTTC
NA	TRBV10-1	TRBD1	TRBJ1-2	CASSPGTGGSMGGYTF	TGCGCCAGCAGCCCCGGGACAGGGGGCTCCATGGGAGGCTACACCTTC
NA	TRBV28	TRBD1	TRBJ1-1	CASSFHTGGNTEAFF	TGTGCCAGCAGTTTCCATACAGGGGGAAACACTGAAGCTTTCTTT
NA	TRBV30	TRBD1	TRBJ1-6	CAWRDTGVRSPLHF	TGTGCCTGGAGGGATACAGGGGTAAGATCACCCCTCCACTTT
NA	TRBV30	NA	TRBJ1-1	CAWSGGVTEAFF	TGTGCCTGGAGTGGAGGGGTCACTGAAGCTTTCTTT
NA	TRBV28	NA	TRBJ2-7	CASSSNRVSEQYF	TGTGCCAGCAGTTCTAACAGGGTCAGCGAGCAGTACTTC
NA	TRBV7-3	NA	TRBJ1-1	CASSPVPGRDTEAFF	TGTGCCAGCAGCCCCGTCCCGGGGAGGGACACTGAAGCTTTCTTT
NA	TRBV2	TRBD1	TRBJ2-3	CASSGYRGGTDTQYF	TGTGCCAGCAGTGGCTACAGGGGGGGCACAGATACGCAGTATTTT
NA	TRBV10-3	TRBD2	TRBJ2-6	CAGSRGGGSSGANVLTF	TGTGCCGGGTCGCGGGGCGGCGGGAGCTCTGGGGCCAACGTCCTGACTTTC
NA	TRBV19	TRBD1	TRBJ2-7	CASSTDRDSYEQYF	TGTGCCAGTAGTACAGACAGGGACTCCTACGAGCAGTACTTC
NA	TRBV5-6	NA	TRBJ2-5	CASSLVASRSQETQYF	TGTGCCAGCAGCTTGGTGGCCTCGAGATCCCAAGAGACCCAGTACTTC
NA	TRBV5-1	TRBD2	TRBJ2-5	CASSRMTSGGSETQYF	TGCGCCAGCAGCCGAATGACTAGCGGGGGGTCGGAGACCCAGTACTTC
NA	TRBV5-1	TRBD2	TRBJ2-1	CASSLGRGGKGPDEQFF	TGCGCCAGCAGCTTGGGCCGGGGAGGGAAGGGGCCCGATGAGCAGTTCTTC
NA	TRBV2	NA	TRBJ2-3	CASTEIGGTDTQYF	TGTGCCAGCACTGAGATCGGGGGCACAGATACGCAGTATTTT
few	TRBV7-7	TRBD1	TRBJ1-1	CASSLAGQGVVWTEAFF	TGTGCCAGCAGCTTAGCGGGACAGGGGGTTGTATGGACTGAAGCTTTCTTT
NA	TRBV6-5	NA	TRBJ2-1	CASSYSDSRSGWFF	TGTGCCAGCAGCTACTCGGACAGCCGGTCGGGGTGGTTCTTC
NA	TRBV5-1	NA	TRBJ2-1	CASSLVGQGSYNEQFF	TGCGCCAGCAGCTTGGTCGGCCAAGGCTCCTACAATGAGCAGTTCTTC
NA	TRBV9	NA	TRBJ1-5	CASSVGGSQPQHF	TGTGCCAGCAGCGTAGGTGGTAGTCAGCCCCAGCATTTT